This TCR beta chain was observed in a study of blood T cells in healthy people across ages. This clonotype was seen many times. Its matching antigen is unknown. Study observations and caveats: Diversity was higher, and naive CD4+ cells more numerous, in long-lived donors than in aged donors. TCR beta diversity was tightly associated with the proportion of naive T cells.

The CDR3 spans 15 residues. V trimming: 4 bases; J trimming: 1 base; junction bases outside the gene matches: 6. It was with a sample-barcoded 5' primer and a J-beta primer mix that a second PCR of roughly 7 to 12 cycles was run. Every cDNA was tagged by a template-switch adaptor with 12 random nucleotides. One entry per CDR3 protein results from TCRdb running MiXCR on the 5' RACE reads. This sample carries 380,000 or so distinct CDR3 sequences, about 52% of them seen once, and the ten largest clones take 45% to 60%. Roughly 9.8 milliliters of peripheral blood were drawn from each donor. The rearrangement joins TRBV12-3 or TRBV12-4 to TRBJ2-7; the match to TRBD1 covers 8 bases. Sequenced input: blood. The receptor comes from a man between 60 and 75 years old in good health. CDR3 residues: CASSSDRDLSYEQYF. The CDR3, as DNA: TGTGCCAGCAGTTCGGACAGGGACCTTTCCTACGAGCAGTACTTC.